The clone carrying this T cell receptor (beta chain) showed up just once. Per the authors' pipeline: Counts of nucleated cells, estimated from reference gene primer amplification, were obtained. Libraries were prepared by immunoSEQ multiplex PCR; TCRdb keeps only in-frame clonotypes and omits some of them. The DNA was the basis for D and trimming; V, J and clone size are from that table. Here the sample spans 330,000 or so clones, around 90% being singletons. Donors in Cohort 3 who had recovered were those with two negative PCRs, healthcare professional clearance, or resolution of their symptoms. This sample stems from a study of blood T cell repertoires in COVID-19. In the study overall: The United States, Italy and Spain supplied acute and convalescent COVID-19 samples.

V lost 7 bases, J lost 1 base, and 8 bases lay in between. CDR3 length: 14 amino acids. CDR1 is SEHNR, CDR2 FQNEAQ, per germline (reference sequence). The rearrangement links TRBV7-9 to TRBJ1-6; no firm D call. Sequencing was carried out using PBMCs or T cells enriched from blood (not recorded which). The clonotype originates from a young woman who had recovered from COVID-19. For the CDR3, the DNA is TGTGCCAGCACCGAGGGATCCTATAATTCACCCCTCCACTTT. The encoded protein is CASTEGSYNSPLHF.